This TCR beta chain was sequenced during a study of cytomegalovirus exposure and HLA in healthy donors. The germline V gene encodes CDR1 SGHTA and CDR2 FQGTGA. The CDR3 loop spans 15 amino acids. The J segment lost 2 bases and the V segment lost 4 bases, leaving 5 bases of the junction unmatched. In the PCR, 60 Vbeta and 13 Jbeta primers were used. This table comes from immunoSEQ multiplex PCR, and its TCRdb copy is limited to in-frame clones, with some not included. The sample shows 180,000 or so clones, 70% to 90% of them seen only once. The sequence was collected from a man aged 18 to 35 in good health and CMV-seropositive. The sequenced material came from PBMCs. V gene TRBV7-3 combines with J gene TRBJ2-3; 8 bases map to TRBD1. CDR3 in amino acids: CASSSGDRFTDTQYF. CDR3 coding DNA: TGTGCCAGCAGCTCGGGGGACAGGTTCACAGATACGCAGTATTTT.